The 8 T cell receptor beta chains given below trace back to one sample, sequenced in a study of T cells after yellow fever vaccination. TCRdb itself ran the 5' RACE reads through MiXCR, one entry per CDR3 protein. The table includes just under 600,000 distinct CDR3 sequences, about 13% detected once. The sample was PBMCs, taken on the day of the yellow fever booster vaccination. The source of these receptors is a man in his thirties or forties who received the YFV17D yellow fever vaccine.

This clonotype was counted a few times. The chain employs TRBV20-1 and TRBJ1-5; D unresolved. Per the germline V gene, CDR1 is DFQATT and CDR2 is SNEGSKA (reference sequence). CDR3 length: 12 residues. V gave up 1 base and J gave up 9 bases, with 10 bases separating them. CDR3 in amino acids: CSARVAPAPQHF. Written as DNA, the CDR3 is TGCAGTGCTAGAGTCGCCCCGGCGCCCCAGCATTTT.

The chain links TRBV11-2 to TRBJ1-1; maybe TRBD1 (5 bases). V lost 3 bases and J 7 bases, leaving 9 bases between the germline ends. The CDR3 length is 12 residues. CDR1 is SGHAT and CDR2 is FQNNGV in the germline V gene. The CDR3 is CASSLRGLEAFF. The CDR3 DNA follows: TGTGCCAGCAGCTTGAGGGGACTTGAAGCTTTCTTT. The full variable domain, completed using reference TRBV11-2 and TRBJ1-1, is EAGVAQSPRYKIIEKRQSVAFWCNPISGHATLYWYQQILGQGPKLLIQFQNNGVVDDSQLPKDRFSAERLKGVDSTLKIQPAKLEDSAVYLCASSLRGLEAFFGQGTRLTVV.

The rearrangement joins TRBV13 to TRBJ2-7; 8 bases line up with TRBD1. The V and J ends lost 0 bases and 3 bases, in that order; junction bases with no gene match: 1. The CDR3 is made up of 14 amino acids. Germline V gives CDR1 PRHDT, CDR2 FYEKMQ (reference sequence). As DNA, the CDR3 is TGTGCCAGCAGCTTAGGGGACAGGGACTACGAGCAGTACTTC. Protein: CASSLGDRDYEQYF.

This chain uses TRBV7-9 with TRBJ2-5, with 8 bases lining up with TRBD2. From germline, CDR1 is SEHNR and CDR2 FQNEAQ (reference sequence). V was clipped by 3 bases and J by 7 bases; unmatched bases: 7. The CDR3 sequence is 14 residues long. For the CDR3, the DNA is TGTGCCAGCAGCTTCGCGGGAGGAAACGGGACCCAGTACTTC. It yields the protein CASSFAGGNGTQYF.

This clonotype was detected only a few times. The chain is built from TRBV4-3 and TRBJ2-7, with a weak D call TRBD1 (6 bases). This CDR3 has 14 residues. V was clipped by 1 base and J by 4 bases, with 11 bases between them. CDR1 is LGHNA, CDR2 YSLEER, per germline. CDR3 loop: CASSQVDSRYEQYF. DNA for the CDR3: TGCGCCAGCAGCCAAGTGGACAGCAGGTACGAGCAGTACTTC.

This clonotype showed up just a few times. CDR3 residues: CAIRWSGRGSYNEQFF. CDR3 coding DNA: TGTGCCATCAGGTGGAGCGGGAGAGGGTCCTACAATGAGCAGTTCTTC. This sequence joins TRBV10-3 and TRBJ2-1; the match to TRBD2 covers 8 bases. Germline CDR1 ENHRY, CDR2 SYGVKD. The CDR3 is 16 residues long. V lost 6 bases and J lost 1; bases outside the gene matches: 8.

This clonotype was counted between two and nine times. CDR3 residues: CASSQEGTSVYEQYF. The CDR3 nucleotides read TGCGCCAGCAGCCAAGAAGGGACCAGCGTTTACGAGCAGTACTTC. This chain links TRBV4-3 with TRBJ2-7; either TRBD1 or TRBD2 may fit D (5 bases each). The CDR3 is 15 amino acids. Germline V gene sequence: CDR1 LGHNA, CDR2 YSLEER. V dropped 0 bases and J dropped 4 bases, with 13 bases sitting between them.

The CDR3 spells CASSLAGVRVGVSYEQYF. In DNA form, the CDR3 reads TGCGCCAGCAGCTTGGCCGGGGTTAGGGTAGGAGTCTCCTACGAGCAGTACTTC. The V and J genes are TRBV5-1 and TRBJ2-7; TRBD2 might be the D (5 bases). Trimming pared 0 bases from V and 0 bases from J, leaving 19 bases between. The CDR3 is 18 amino acids. Per the germline V gene, CDR1 is SGHRS and CDR2 is YFSETQ.